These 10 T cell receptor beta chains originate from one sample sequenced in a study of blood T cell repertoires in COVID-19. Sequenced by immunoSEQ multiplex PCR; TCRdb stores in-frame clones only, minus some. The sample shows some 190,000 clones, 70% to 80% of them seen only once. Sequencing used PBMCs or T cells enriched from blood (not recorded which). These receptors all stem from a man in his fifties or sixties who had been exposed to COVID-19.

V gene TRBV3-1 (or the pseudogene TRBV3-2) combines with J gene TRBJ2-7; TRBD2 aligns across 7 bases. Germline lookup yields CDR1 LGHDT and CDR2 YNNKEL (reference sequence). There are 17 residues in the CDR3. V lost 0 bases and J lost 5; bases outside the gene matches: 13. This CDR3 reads CASSQDLGGSASHEQYF. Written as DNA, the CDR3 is TGTGCCAGCAGCCAAGATCTCGGCGGGAGTGCATCCCACGAGCAGTACTTC.

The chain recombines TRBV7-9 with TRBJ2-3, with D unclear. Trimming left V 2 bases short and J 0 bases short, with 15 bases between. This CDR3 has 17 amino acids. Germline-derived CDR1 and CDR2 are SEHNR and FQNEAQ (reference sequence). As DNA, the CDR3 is TGTGCCAGCAGCTTATACCAGGCAGCTACTAGCACAGATACGCAGTATTTT. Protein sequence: CASSLYQAATSTDTQYF.

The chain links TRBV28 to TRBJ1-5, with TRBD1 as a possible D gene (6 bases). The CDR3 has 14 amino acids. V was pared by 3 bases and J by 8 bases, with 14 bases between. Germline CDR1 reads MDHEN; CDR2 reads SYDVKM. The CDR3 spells CASSLGGPGEPQHF. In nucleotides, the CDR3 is TGTGCCAGCAGTTTGGGGGGGCCCGGGGAGCCCCAGCATTTT.

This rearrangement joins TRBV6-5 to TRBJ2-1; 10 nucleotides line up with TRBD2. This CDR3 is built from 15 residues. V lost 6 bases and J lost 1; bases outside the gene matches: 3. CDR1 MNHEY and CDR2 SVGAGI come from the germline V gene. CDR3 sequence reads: CASRPTSGSYNEQFF. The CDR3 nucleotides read TGTGCCAGCAGACCGACTAGCGGGTCCTACAATGAGCAGTTCTTC.

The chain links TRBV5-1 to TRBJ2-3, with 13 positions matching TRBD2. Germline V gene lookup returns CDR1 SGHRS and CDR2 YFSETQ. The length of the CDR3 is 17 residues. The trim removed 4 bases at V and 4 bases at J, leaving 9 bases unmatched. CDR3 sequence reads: CASSPGLAGFRPDTQYF. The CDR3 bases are TGCGCCAGCAGCCCGGGACTAGCGGGATTTCGTCCAGATACGCAGTATTTT.

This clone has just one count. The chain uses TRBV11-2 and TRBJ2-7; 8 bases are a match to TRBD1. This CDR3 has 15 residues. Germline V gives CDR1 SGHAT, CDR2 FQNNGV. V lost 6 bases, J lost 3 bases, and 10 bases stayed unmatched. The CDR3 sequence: CASRSPYRGDYEQYF. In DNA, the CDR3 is TGTGCCAGCAGATCGCCTTACAGGGGGGACTACGAGCAGTACTTC.

Written as DNA, the CDR3 is TGTGCCAGCAGCGACCGACAGGGCTACGAGCAGTACTTC. The encoded protein is CASSDRQGYEQYF. The genes are TRBV6-1 and TRBJ2-7; 7 nucleotides line up with TRBD1. CDR1 MNHNS and CDR2 SASEGT come from the germline V gene. The V segment lost 6 bases and the J segment 3 bases; nucleotides outside the gene matches: 5. This CDR3 region has 13 residues.

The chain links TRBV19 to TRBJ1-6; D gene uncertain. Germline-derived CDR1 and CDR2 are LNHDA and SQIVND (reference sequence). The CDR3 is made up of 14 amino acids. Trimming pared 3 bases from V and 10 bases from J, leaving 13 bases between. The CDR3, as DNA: TGTGCCAGTAGTATTAAAGCCGCCGGGTCACCCCTCCACTTT. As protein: CASSIKAAGSPLHF.

The CDR3 DNA sequence: TGTGCCAGCAGCTCCCACAGGGTAGACGGCTACACCTTC. Translation gives CASSSHRVDGYTF. This chain uses TRBV7-9 with TRBJ1-2; D is perhaps TRBD1 (6 bases). Germline V gene data show CDR1 as SEHNR and CDR2 as FQNEAQ (reference sequence). V was shortened by 4 bases and J by 8 bases, with 14 bases between the two germline ends. This CDR3 is 13 amino acids long.

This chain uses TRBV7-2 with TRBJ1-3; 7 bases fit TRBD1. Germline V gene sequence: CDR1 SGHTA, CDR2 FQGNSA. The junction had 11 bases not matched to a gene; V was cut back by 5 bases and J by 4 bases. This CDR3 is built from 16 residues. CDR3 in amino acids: CASSPTMGRGGNTIYF. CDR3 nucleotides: TGTGCCAGCAGCCCAACGATGGGCAGGGGGGGAAACACCATATATTTT. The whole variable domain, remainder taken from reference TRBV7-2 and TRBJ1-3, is GAGVSQSPSNKVTEKGKDVELRCDPISGHTALYWYRQSLGQGLEFLIYFQGNSAPDKSGLPSDRFSAERTGGSVSTLTIQRTQQEDSAVYLCASSPTMGRGGNTIYFGEGSWLTVV.